The subject of this entry is one TCR beta chain. Its specificity is unknown. Following 10 days of culture, CD4+ T cells were isolated. IL-2 medium was substituted for half the medium on days 3 and 7. The sample belongs to a study of vaccination effects on CD4 cells after COVID-19. Overall study results and limits: Early timepoints after infection were absent, and convalescent patients were few in the study. Nearly all vaccine-induced clones in healthy recipients recognized only SARS-CoV-2.

V was clipped by 0 bases and J by 0 bases, with 11 bases between them. Germline V gene sequence: CDR1 SNHLY, CDR2 FYNNEI. CDR3 size: 16 residues. Profiling relied on immunoSEQ multiplex PCR, and the TCRdb table lists in-frame clones only, not all of them. The table has under 40,000 clones, 70% to 80% seen once; the top ten hold about 4%. Sequenced material: CD4+ T cells from PBMCs cultured without peptide, taken before COVID-19 vaccination. This TCR was recovered from a human donor who received a COVID-19 vaccine. This chain links TRBV2 with TRBJ1-1; D is unclear. CDR3 amino acids: CASSEAGVPLNTEAFF. CDR3 DNA: TGTGCCAGCAGTGAAGCGGGTGTTCCGTTGAACACTGAAGCTTTCTTT. The full variable domain, its missing parts supplied by reference TRBV2 and TRBJ1-1, is EPEVTQTPSHQVTQMGQEVILRCVPISNHLYFYWYRQILGQKVEFLVSFYNNEISEKSEIFDDQFSVERPDGSNFTLKIRSTKLEDSAMYFCASSEAGVPLNTEAFFGQGTRLTVV.